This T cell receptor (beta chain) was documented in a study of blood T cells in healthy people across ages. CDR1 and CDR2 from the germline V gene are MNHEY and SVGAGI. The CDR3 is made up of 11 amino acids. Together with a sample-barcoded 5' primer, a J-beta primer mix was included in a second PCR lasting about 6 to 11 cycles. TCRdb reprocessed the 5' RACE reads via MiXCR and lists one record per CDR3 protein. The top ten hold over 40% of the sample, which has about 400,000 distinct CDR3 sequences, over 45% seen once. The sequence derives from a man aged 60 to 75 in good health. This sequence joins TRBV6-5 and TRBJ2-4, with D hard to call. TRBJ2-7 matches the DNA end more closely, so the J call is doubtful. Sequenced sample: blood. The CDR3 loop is CASSWGYEQYF. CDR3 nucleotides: TGTGCCAGCAGTTGGGGATACGAGCAGTACTTC.